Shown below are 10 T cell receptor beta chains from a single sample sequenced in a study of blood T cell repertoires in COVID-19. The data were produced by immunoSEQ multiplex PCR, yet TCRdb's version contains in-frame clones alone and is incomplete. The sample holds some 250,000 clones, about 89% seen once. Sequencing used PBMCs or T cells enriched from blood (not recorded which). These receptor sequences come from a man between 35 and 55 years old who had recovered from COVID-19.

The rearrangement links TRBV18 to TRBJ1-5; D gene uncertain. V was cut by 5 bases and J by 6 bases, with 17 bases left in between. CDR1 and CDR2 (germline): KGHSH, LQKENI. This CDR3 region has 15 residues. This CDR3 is CASSYGSGGGQPQHF. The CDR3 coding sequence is TGTGCCAGCTCATATGGCTCAGGAGGTGGTCAGCCCCAGCATTTT.

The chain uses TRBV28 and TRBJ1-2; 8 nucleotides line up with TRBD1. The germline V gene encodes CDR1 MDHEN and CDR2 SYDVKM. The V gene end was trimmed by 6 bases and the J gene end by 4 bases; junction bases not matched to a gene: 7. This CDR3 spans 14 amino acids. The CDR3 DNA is TGTGCCAGCAGCCTACAGGGGGACGGCTATGGCTACACCTTC. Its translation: CASSLQGDGYGYTF.

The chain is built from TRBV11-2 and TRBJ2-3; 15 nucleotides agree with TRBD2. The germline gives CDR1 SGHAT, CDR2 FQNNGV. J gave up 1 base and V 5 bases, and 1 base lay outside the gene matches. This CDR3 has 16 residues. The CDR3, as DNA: TGTGCCAGCAGCCGGACTAGCGGGGGGGGCACAGATACGCAGTATTTT. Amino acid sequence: CASSRTSGGGTDTQYF.

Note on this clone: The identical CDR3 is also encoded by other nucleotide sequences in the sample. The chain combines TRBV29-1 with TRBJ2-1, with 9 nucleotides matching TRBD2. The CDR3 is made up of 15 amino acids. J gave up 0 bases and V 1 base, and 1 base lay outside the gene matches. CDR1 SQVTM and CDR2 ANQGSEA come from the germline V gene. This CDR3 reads CSVEGSGSSYNEQFF. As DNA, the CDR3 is TGCAGCGTTGAAGGTAGCGGGAGCTCCTACAATGAGCAGTTCTTC.

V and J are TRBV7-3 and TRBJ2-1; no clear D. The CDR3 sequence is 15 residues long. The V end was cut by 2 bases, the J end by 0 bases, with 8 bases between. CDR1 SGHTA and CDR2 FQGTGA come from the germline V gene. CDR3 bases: TGTGCCAGCAGCTTACCCTCCAGCTCCTACAATGAGCAGTTCTTC. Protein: CASSLPSSSYNEQFF. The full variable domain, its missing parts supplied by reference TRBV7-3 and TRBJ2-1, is GAGVSQTPSNKVTEKGKYVELRCDPISGHTALYWYRQSLGQGPEFLIYFQGTGAADDSGLPNDRFFAVRPEGSVSTLKIQRTERGDSAVYLCASSLPSSSYNEQFFGPGTRLTVL.

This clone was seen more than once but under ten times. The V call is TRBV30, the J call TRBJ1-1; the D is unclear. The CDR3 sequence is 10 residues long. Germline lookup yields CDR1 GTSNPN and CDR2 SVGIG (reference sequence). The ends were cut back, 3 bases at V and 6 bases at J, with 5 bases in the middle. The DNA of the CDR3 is TGTGCCTGGAGGGGAGCTGAAGCTTTCTTT. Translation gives CAWRGAEAFF. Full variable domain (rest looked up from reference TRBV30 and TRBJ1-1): SQTIHQWPATLVQPVGSPLSLECTVEGTSNPNLYWYRQAAGRGLQLLFYSVGIGQISSEVPQNLSASRPQDRQFILSSKKLLLSDSGFYLCAWRGAEAFFGQGTRLTVV.

The CDR3 sequence is CAWAFRLAGNTIYF. The DNA of the CDR3 is TGTGCCTGGGCCTTCAGATTGGCTGGAAACACCATATATTTT. The rearrangement links TRBV30 to TRBJ1-3; D is uncertain. The CDR3 runs 14 residues. The germline V and J ends were trimmed by 5 bases and 2 bases, with 13 bases remaining between them. CDR1 is GTSNPN, CDR2 SVGIG, per germline (reference sequence). Looking up the rest from reference TRBV30 and TRBJ1-3 gives the full variable domain: SQTIHQWPATLVQPVGSPLSLECTVEGTSNPNLYWYRQAAGRGLQLLFYSVGIGQISSEVPQNLSASRPQDRQFILSSKKLLLSDSGFYLCAWAFRLAGNTIYFGEGSWLTVV.

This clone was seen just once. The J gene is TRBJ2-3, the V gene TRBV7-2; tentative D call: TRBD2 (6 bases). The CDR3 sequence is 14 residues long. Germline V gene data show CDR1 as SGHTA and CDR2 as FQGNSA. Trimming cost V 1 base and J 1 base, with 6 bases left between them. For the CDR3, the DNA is TGTGCCAGCAGCTTAGTAGCGGGCACAGATACGCAGTATTTT. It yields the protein CASSLVAGTDTQYF.

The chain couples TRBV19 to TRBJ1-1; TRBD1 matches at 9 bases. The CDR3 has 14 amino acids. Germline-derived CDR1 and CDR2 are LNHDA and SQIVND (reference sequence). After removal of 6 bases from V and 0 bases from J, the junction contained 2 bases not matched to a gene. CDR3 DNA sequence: TGTGCCAGTAGGTGGGACAGGGTGAACACTGAAGCTTTCTTT. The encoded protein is CASRWDRVNTEAFF.

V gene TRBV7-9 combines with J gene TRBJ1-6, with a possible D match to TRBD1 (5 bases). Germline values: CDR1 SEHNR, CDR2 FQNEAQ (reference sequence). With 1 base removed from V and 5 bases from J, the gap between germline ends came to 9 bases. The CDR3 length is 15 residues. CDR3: CASSLEGFDNSPLHF. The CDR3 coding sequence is TGTGCCAGCAGCTTAGAGGGGTTTGATAATTCACCCCTCCACTTT.